These 27 T cell receptor beta chains were sequenced from one sample in a study of blood T cells in healthy people across ages (dated by TCRdb to the mid-2010s). Library preparation employed 5' RACE. The instrument was an Illumina HiSeq 2500. A second roughly 6 to 12 cycle PCR used a sample-barcoded 5' primer and a J-beta primer mix. The raw public data were reprocessed by TCRdb itself: fastp quality trimming at Q25, MiXCR clonotype calling, in-frame beta chains only. All rows with the same CDR3 protein become a single entry with the most common DNA and genes. For this sample there are some 900,000 distinct CDR3 sequences; under 50% appear just once. Roughly 13% of the sample rests with the top ten. The sample consisted of blood. The receptors were gathered from a man aged 30 to 45 in good health.

This chain uses TRBV20-1 with TRBJ1-6; D unclear. Trimming stripped 5 bases from V and 5 bases from J, with 13 bases between. CDR3 length equals 14 residues. CDR1 is DFQATT, CDR2 SNEGSKA, per germline (reference sequence). The DNA of the CDR3 is TGCAGTGCTGAAGGACGGCAAAATAATTCACCCCTCCACTTT. Residues: CSAEGRQNNSPLHF.

The genes are TRBV12-3 or TRBV12-4 and TRBJ1-1; tentatively, D is TRBD1 (5 bases). This CDR3 is built from 14 residues. The germline V and J ends were trimmed by 7 bases and 5 bases, with 17 bases remaining between them. In nucleotides, the CDR3 is TGTGCCAGCAATCAGGGACCCCGAGGGACTGAAGCTTTCTTT. Translation: CASNQGPRGTEAFF.

This clonotype occurred a few times. V gene TRBV7-9 combines with J gene TRBJ1-5; D is unclear. CDR3 length equals 16 residues. V shed 1 base and J shed 0 bases, with 10 bases lying between them. Per germline, CDR1 SEHNR and CDR2 FQNEAQ (reference sequence). CDR3 residues: CASSLGKGGSNQPQHF. As DNA, the CDR3 is TGTGCCAGCAGCTTAGGGAAGGGTGGTAGCAATCAGCCCCAGCATTTT.

This chain joins TRBV2 and TRBJ2-5; D tentatively fits TRBD1 or TRBD2 (5 bases each). This CDR3 has 15 residues. Germline loops: CDR1 SNHLY, CDR2 FYNNEI. V was cut by 4 bases and J by 2 bases, with 14 bases left in between. The CDR3 sequence: CASSGTGTEQETQYF. CDR3 DNA sequence: TGTGCCAGCAGTGGAACCGGGACGGAGCAAGAGACCCAGTACTTC.

This rearrangement joins TRBV4-1 to TRBJ1-2; no clear D. The CDR3 has 15 amino acids. Trimming removed 0 bases from V and 3 bases from J, with 11 bases in between. Germline-derived CDR1 and CDR2 are MGHRA and YSYEKL. The CDR3 bases are TGCGCCAGCAGCCAAGATCAGCAAGTAGACTATGGCTACACCTTC. This encodes CASSQDQQVDYGYTF.

The genes are TRBV11-2 and TRBJ2-1; 12 positions agree with TRBD2. With V trimmed by 5 bases and J by 7 bases, 9 bases remained unmatched. CDR1 and CDR2 from the germline V gene are SGHAT and FQNNGV. CDR3 length: 16 residues. CDR3 sequence: CASSNSLAGGPNEQFF. Written as DNA, the CDR3 is TGTGCCAGCAGCAACAGTCTAGCGGGGGGGCCTAATGAGCAGTTCTTC.

The rearrangement joins TRBV27 to TRBJ1-1, with 7 positions matching TRBD1. The CDR3 runs 14 residues. Trimming took 4 bases from V and 1 from J; bases not matched to a gene: 3. CDR1 and CDR2 (germline): MNHEY, SMNVEV (reference sequence). The CDR3 loop is CASSSRGGNTEAFF. DNA of the CDR3: TGTGCCAGCAGTTCCAGGGGGGGGAACACTGAAGCTTTCTTT.

This clonotype was recorded a few times. V gene TRBV20-1 combines with J gene TRBJ2-7, with D perhaps TRBD1 (6 bases). Trimming removed 2 bases at V and 4 bases at J, with 12 bases between. Germline V gene sequence: CDR1 DFQATT, CDR2 SNEGSKA (reference sequence). This CDR3 has 13 amino acids. The CDR3 DNA reads as TGCAGTGCTAGACCAGGGGTGGCGTACGAGCAGTACTTC. As protein: CSARPGVAYEQYF.

The rearrangement uses TRBV27 and TRBJ1-2, with 10 bases fitting TRBD1. V shed 6 bases and J 7 bases; nucleotides not matched to a gene: 11. CDR1 and CDR2 from the germline V gene are MNHEY and SMNVEV (reference sequence). The CDR3 extends over 15 amino acids. This chain's CDR3 is CASSSGTGDIGGYTF. CDR3 coding DNA: TGTGCCAGCAGCAGTGGGACAGGGGACATTGGTGGCTACACCTTC.

This clonotype has a handful of counts. The chain carries TRBV6-2 or TRBV6-3 and TRBJ2-3; D ambiguous. The CDR3 contains 13 residues. Germline CDR1 and CDR2: MNHEY and SVGEGT. V was pared by 6 bases and J by 0 bases, with 7 bases between. The CDR3 here is CASRKISTDTQYF. In nucleotides, the CDR3 is TGTGCCAGCAGGAAAATAAGCACAGATACGCAGTATTTT.

The rearrangement links TRBV12-3 or TRBV12-4 to TRBJ2-5, with no clear D. This CDR3 spans 14 amino acids. Deletions cut 6 bases from V and 2 bases from J, with 13 bases between. CDR3 in amino acids: CASRAHQKQETQYF. In DNA, the CDR3 is TGTGCCAGCAGGGCTCACCAGAAGCAAGAGACCCAGTACTTC.

This clonotype was seen more than once but under ten times. The chain is built from TRBV2 and TRBJ2-2; either TRBD1 or TRBD2 may fit D (6 bases each). The length of the CDR3 is 14 residues. CDR1 is SNHLY and CDR2 is FYNNEI in the germline V gene. The V gene lost 4 bases and the J gene lost 5 bases, with 11 bases spanning the gap. The CDR3 here is CASSAGGGTGELFF. CDR3 sequence (DNA): TGTGCCAGCAGTGCCGGGGGCGGAACCGGGGAGCTGTTTTTT.

This clonotype was seen once. The germline gene is not matched at one end of the junction; a read error may be the cause. The chain has TRBV7-9 and TRBJ2-1; a possible D gene is TRBD2 (5 bases). Gene TRBJ2-7 matches the end of the DNA better, so the J call may be wrong. The germline V gene has CDR1 SEHNR and CDR2 FQNEAQ (reference sequence). The length of the CDR3 is 13 residues. The CDR3 DNA sequence: TGTACCAGCAGCCTATACGACGGGAATGAGCAGTACTTC. This sequence encodes CTSSLYDGNEQYF.

The V call is TRBV11-1, the J call TRBJ2-6; D perhaps matches TRBD1 (6 bases). The CDR3 runs to 17 residues. V lost 3 bases to trimming and J lost 2 bases, with 14 bases between them. Germline loops: CDR1 SGHAT, CDR2 FQDESV (reference sequence). The chain's CDR3 is CASSFEDSAAGANVLTF. In DNA form, the CDR3 reads TGTGCCAGCAGCTTCGAGGACAGTGCCGCTGGGGCCAACGTCCTGACTTTC.

The chain has TRBV4-3 and TRBJ2-3; 9 positions agree with TRBD2. This CDR3 region has 15 residues. The junction had 3 bases not matched to a gene; V was cut back by 0 bases and J by 5 bases. Germline CDR1 and CDR2: LGHNA and YSLEER. CDR3 sequence reads: CASSQEGLAIDTQYF. CDR3 in DNA: TGCGCCAGCAGCCAAGAGGGACTAGCAATAGATACGCAGTATTTT.

The J gene is TRBJ1-1, the V gene TRBV24-1; 8 bases fit TRBD1. CDR1 and CDR2 from the germline V gene are KGHDR and SFDVKD. The CDR3 sequence is 13 residues long. The V and J ends lost 4 bases and 7 bases, in that order; junction bases with no gene match: 4. The CDR3 bases are TGTGCCACCAGTGACTCAGGGGGCCTTGAAGCTTTCTTT. It is translated as CATSDSGGLEAFF.

This chain uses TRBV20-1 with TRBJ2-7; the D gene is possibly TRBD1 (6 bases). With 6 bases removed from V and 3 bases from J, the gap between germline ends came to 12 bases. The CDR3 has 12 amino acids. CDR1 is DFQATT, CDR2 SNEGSKA, per germline (reference sequence). The CDR3 region is CSAHLQGYEQYF. The CDR3 coding sequence is TGCAGTGCGCATTTACAGGGCTACGAGCAGTACTTC.

This clonotype was detected a few times. The V and J genes are TRBV5-1 and TRBJ1-6, with TRBD1 identical over 8 bases. Germline V gene data show CDR1 as SGHRS and CDR2 as YFSETQ. V shed 1 base, J shed 7 bases, and the junction held 1 base outside the gene matches. CDR3 length equals 14 residues. CDR3 protein: CASSLRDRNSPLHF. The CDR3 DNA is TGCGCCAGCAGCTTGCGGGACAGGAATTCACCCCTCCACTTT.

V usage is TRBV3-1 and J usage is TRBJ2-4; 7 positions match TRBD2. V lost 3 bases, J lost 9 bases, and 20 bases stayed unmatched. This CDR3 region has 18 residues. Germline CDR1 and CDR2: LGHDT and YNNKEL (reference sequence). The CDR3 here is CASSQGTPSGSYGGIQYF. The CDR3 DNA sequence: TGTGCCAGCAGCCAGGGAACGCCTAGCGGCTCTTACGGGGGCATTCAGTACTTC.

The chain links TRBV6-6 to TRBJ1-2; perhaps TRBD1 as D (5 bases). This CDR3 is 13 amino acids long. The germline gives CDR1 MNHNY, CDR2 SVGAGI (reference sequence). V dropped 6 bases and J dropped 7 bases, with 15 bases sitting between them. Written as DNA, the CDR3 is TGTGCCAGCAGATTGACAGAGTTCGGTGGCTACACCTTC. Translated, it gives CASRLTEFGGYTF.

This chain uses TRBV14 with TRBJ2-1, with D perhaps being TRBD1 or TRBD2 (5 bases each). This CDR3 contains 14 residues. Trimming took off 0 bases at V and 14 bases at J, with 17 bases between the two ends. In germline, CDR1 is SGHDN, CDR2 FVKESK. CDR3 nucleotides: TGTGCCAGCAGCCAAGATATACGGGACCCAACGGAGTTCTTC. This gives the protein CASSQDIRDPTEFF.

This clonotype was observed a few times. The V gene is TRBV5-1, the J gene TRBJ2-5; D may be TRBD1 (8 bases). Looked up from germline, CDR1 is SGHRS and CDR2 is YFSETQ. V dropped 4 bases and J dropped 5 bases, with 18 bases sitting between them. The CDR3 is made up of 15 amino acids. CDR3 sequence reads: CASSKGQGGSETQYF. In DNA, the CDR3 is TGCGCCAGCAGCAAAGGACAGGGAGGGTCGGAGACCCAGTACTTC.

The gene calls are TRBV5-1 and TRBJ2-3, with a possible D match to TRBD2 (6 bases). V lost 3 bases and J lost 6, with 17 bases in between. Germline values: CDR1 SGHRS, CDR2 YFSETQ. The CDR3 runs to 15 residues. Here the CDR3 DNA reads TGCGCCAGCAGCTCCGGGACTTCGTATCAGGATACGCAGTATTTT. This encodes CASSSGTSYQDTQYF.

With regard to this clonotype: An end of the junction differs from the germline gene, which may be a read error. The chain combines TRBV3-1 with TRBJ2-3, with 10 bases that match TRBD2. Germline V CDR1 and CDR2: LGHDT, YNNKEL (reference sequence). The CDR3 runs to 17 residues. The CDR3 protein is CAGSQDRGLAKMSAQYF. The CDR3 bases are TGTGCCGGCAGCCAAGATAGGGGACTAGCGAAAATGTCCGCGCAGTATTTT.

This clonotype showed up many times. The rearrangement links TRBV6-5 to TRBJ2-3; D may be TRBD2 (6 bases). V lost 0 bases and J 3 bases, leaving 7 bases between the germline ends. The CDR3 sequence is 14 residues long. Germline V lookup: CDR1 MNHEY, CDR2 SVGAGI. CDR3 sequence reads: CASSYSGGTDTQYF. The CDR3 DNA reads TGTGCCAGCAGTTACTCCGGGGGAACAGATACGCAGTATTTT.

This clonotype was counted a single time. This chain joins TRBV7-2 and TRBJ2-2, with no clear D. Trimming removed 4 bases from V and 7 bases from J, with 16 bases in between. Germline lookup yields CDR1 SGHTA and CDR2 FQGNSA. The CDR3 is made up of 15 amino acids. The CDR3: CASSSKGLSGGELFF. Written as DNA, the CDR3 is TGTGCCAGCAGCTCCAAAGGGCTAAGTGGCGGGGAGCTGTTTTTT.

The gene calls are TRBV12-5 and TRBJ2-7; possible D gene TRBD1, 5 bases. This CDR3 comprises 13 residues. CDR1 LGHNT and CDR2 FRNRAP come from the germline V gene. The V and J ends lost 2 bases and 7 bases respectively, with 12 bases between them. This chain's CDR3 is CASGLKGPGEQYF. DNA for the CDR3: TGTGCTAGTGGTTTGAAGGGGCCGGGTGAGCAGTACTTC. Full variable domain (outside the CDR3, taken from reference TRBV12-5 and TRBJ2-7): DARVTQTPRHKVTEMGQEVTMRCQPILGHNTVFWYRQTMMQGLELLAYFRNRAPLDDSGMPKDRFSAEMPDATLATLKIQPSEPRDSAVYFCASGLKGPGEQYFGPGTRLTVT.